This T cell receptor (beta chain) appears in the sequencing data of a study of T cells after yellow fever vaccination. TCRdb used MiXCR to reprocess the 5' RACE reads, holding one entry per CDR3 protein. The sample yields some 400,000 distinct CDR3 sequences, 6.2% seen once. The CDR3 sequence is 15 residues long. CDR1 is SGHRS, CDR2 YFSETQ, per germline. Trimming removed 6 bases at V and 0 bases at J, with 16 bases between. The chain carries TRBV5-1 and TRBJ2-7; either TRBD1 or TRBD2 may supply D (5 bases each). This clonotype was sampled from a man under 40 who received the YFV17D yellow fever vaccine. The sample in question was PBMCs, obtained 5 days after the yellow fever booster vaccination. The CDR3 loop reads CASTPGWGSSYEQYF. Written as DNA, the CDR3 is TGCGCCAGCACGCCTGGTTGGGGGAGCTCCTACGAGCAGTACTTC.